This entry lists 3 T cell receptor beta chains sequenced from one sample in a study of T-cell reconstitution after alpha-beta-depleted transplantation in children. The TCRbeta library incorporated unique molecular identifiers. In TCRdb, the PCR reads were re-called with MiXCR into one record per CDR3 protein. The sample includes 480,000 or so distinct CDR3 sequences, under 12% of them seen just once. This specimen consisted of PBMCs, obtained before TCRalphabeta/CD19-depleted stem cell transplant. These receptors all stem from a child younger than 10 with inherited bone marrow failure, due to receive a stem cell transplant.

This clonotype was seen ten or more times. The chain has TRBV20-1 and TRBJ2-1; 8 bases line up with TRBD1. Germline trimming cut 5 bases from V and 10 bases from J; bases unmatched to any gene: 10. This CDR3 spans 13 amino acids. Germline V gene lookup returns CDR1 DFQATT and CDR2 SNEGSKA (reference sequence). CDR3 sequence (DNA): TGCAGTGCTGAACGGACAGGGCTCCGGGAGCAGTTCTTC. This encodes CSAERTGLREQFF.

The CDR3 DNA sequence: TGTGCCAGCAGCAGGACAATATACAATGAGCAGTTCTTC. Translated, it gives CASSRTIYNEQFF. The J gene is TRBJ2-1, the V gene TRBV12-3 or TRBV12-4, with D possibly TRBD1 on 5 matching bases. The CDR3 spans 13 residues. V dropped 6 bases and J dropped 4 bases, with 10 bases sitting between them.

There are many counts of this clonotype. The CDR3 loop is CSARVPGAGDQYF. The CDR3 DNA is TGCAGTGCTAGAGTGCCGGGAGCGGGGGACCAGTACTTC. The chain employs TRBV20-1 and TRBJ2-5; 8 bases are shared with TRBD2. V gave up 1 base and J gave up 10 bases; unmatched junction bases: 8. CDR1 is DFQATT, CDR2 SNEGSKA, per germline (reference sequence). This CDR3 is 13 amino acids long.